This entry lists 27 T cell receptor beta chains sequenced from one sample in a study of beta chain features in type 1 diabetes. Overall study results and limits: TCRB CDR3s were moderately but significantly shorter in Type 1 diabetes patients in all four CD4+ subsets.

The study reverse transcribed the entire isolated RNA, so it sequenced expressed TCRB transcripts. Clones were sequenced by immunoSEQ multiplex PCR, and TCRdb holds only the in-frame ones, with some missing. This table holds roughly 260,000 clones, about 20% found once. Their antigen targets remain unknown. Sequencing was carried out using naive CD4+ T cells from blood. The receptors were sampled from a woman aged 40-49 years with type 1 diabetes.

This clone was counted between two and nine times. The chain recombines TRBV7-2 with TRBJ2-2; tentatively, D is TRBD1 (6 bases). The CDR3 has 16 amino acids. The V and J ends lost 5 bases and 2 bases respectively, with 15 bases between them. Germline CDR1 is SGHTA and CDR2 is FQGNSA. The CDR3 here is CASSPWPGHNTGELFF. The CDR3 coding sequence is TGTGCCAGCAGCCCTTGGCCGGGACACAACACCGGGGAGCTGTTTTTT.

This clone appeared a few times. J is TRBJ1-1 and V is TRBV7-9; 7 bases match TRBD1. Unmatched junction bases numbered 8, after V lost 6 bases and J lost 4 bases. This CDR3 region has 14 residues. In germline, CDR1 is SEHNR, CDR2 FQNEAQ (reference sequence). CDR3 bases: TGTGCCAGCAGGGATAGGGGGCAGAGCACTGAAGCTTTCTTT. Its translation is CASRDRGQSTEAFF.

This clone was seen more than once but under ten times. This chain uses TRBV30 with TRBJ1-4, with D uncertain. V lost 0 bases and J lost 5, with 7 bases in between. This CDR3 has 13 amino acids. The germline V gene has CDR1 GTSNPN and CDR2 SVGIG (reference sequence). The chain's CDR3 is CAWSVGLNEKLFF. Here the CDR3 DNA reads TGTGCCTGGAGTGTCGGACTAAATGAAAAACTGTTTTTT.

The gene calls are TRBV19 and TRBJ2-5; D is ambiguous. The CDR3 consists of 14 residues. V lost 7 bases and J 5 bases, leaving 17 bases between the germline ends. The germline CDR1 and CDR2 sequences are LNHDA and SQIVND (reference sequence). The CDR3 sequence is CASNPGADRETQYF. The CDR3 region has the DNA TGTGCCAGTAACCCCGGTGCGGATCGGGAGACCCAGTACTTC.

This clone appeared a few times. The chain recombines TRBV30 with TRBJ1-2, with D possibly being TRBD1 (6 bases). CDR1 GTSNPN and CDR2 SVGIG come from the germline V gene (reference sequence). The CDR3 is 14 residues long. Trimming removed 0 bases at V and 5 bases at J, with 13 bases between. CDR3 region: CAWSVRGRGYGYTF. CDR3 sequence (DNA): TGTGCCTGGAGTGTACGTGGCAGGGGATATGGCTACACCTTC.

The chain joins TRBV6-5 to TRBJ2-3; the match to TRBD2 covers 7 bases. V trimming: 0 bases; J trimming: 6 bases; junction bases outside the gene matches: 3. This CDR3 contains 14 residues. In germline, CDR1 is MNHEY, CDR2 SVGAGI. The CDR3 DNA sequence: TGTGCCAGCAGTTACTCGACCGGGAGGGATACGCAGTATTTT. Its translation: CASSYSTGRDTQYF.

The rearrangement links TRBV15 to TRBJ1-2; the match to TRBD1 covers 7 bases. Germline V gene sequence: CDR1 LNHNV, CDR2 YYDKDF (reference sequence). The junction had 3 bases not matched to a gene; V was cut back by 0 bases and J by 2 bases. This CDR3 has 15 residues. The CDR3: CATSRDLQGNYGYTF. As DNA, the CDR3 is TGTGCCACCAGCAGAGACCTACAGGGGAACTATGGCTACACCTTC.

The rearrangement uses TRBV30 and TRBJ2-3; 13 bases agree with TRBD2. There are 17 residues in the CDR3. The ends lost 0 bases at V and 6 bases at J; junction bases unmatched: 9. The germline V gene encodes CDR1 GTSNPN and CDR2 SVGIG (reference sequence). The CDR3 sequence is CAWSVYGLAGDADTQYF. The CDR3 DNA reads as TGTGCCTGGAGTGTATACGGACTAGCGGGAGATGCTGATACGCAGTATTTT. Full variable domain (missing parts from reference TRBV30 and TRBJ2-3): SQTIHQWPATLVQPVGSPLSLECTVEGTSNPNLYWYRQAAGRGLQLLFYSVGIGQISSEVPQNLSASRPQDRQFILSSKKLLLSDSGFYLCAWSVYGLAGDADTQYFGPGTRLTVL.

This clone has only a few counts. The chain is built from TRBV11-2 and TRBJ2-1; 7 bases match TRBD2. CDR3 length: 14 amino acids. The germline CDR1 and CDR2 sequences are SGHAT and FQNNGV. With 5 bases clipped from V and 9 bases from J, the junction kept 10 bases outside the gene matches. CDR3 protein: CASSALGGVGEQFF. CDR3 sequence (DNA): TGTGCCAGCAGCGCCCTGGGGGGGGTTGGTGAGCAGTTCTTC.

The rearrangement links TRBV7-3 to TRBJ2-4, with TRBD1 matching over 9 bases. The CDR3 spans 13 residues. J lost 8 bases, V lost 5 bases, and 4 bases had no gene match. Germline V lookup: CDR1 SGHTA, CDR2 FQGTGA. The DNA of the CDR3 is TGTGCCAGCAGCCGGGGACAGGGAGACATTCAGTACTTC. This gives the protein CASSRGQGDIQYF. The complete variable domain, with remaining parts taken from reference TRBV7-3 and TRBJ2-4, reads GAGVSQTPSNKVTEKGKYVELRCDPISGHTALYWYRQSLGQGPEFLIYFQGTGAADDSGLPNDRFFAVRPEGSVSTLKIQRTERGDSAVYLCASSRGQGDIQYFGAGTRLSVL.

A few counts support this clone. V usage is TRBV6-5 and J usage is TRBJ1-1, with 7 bases aligning to TRBD1. J gave up 1 base and V 0 bases, and 2 bases lay outside the gene matches. Germline assignment: CDR1 MNHEY and CDR2 SVGAGI. The CDR3 extends over 15 amino acids. Here the CDR3 reads CASSYSGQPNTEAFF. CDR3 bases: TGTGCCAGCAGTTACTCGGGACAGCCGAACACTGAAGCTTTCTTT.

The chain links TRBV10-3 to TRBJ1-1; 8 bases are shared with TRBD1. This CDR3 contains 15 residues. The germline CDR1 and CDR2 sequences are ENHRY and SYGVKD. With V trimmed by 7 bases and J by 3 bases, 10 bases remained unmatched. The CDR3 nucleotides read TGTGCCATCAAGGACAGGGAAGGTGGGGACACTGAAGCTTTCTTT. The encoded protein is CAIKDREGGDTEAFF.

The chain uses TRBV30 and TRBJ1-2, with TRBD1 matching over 9 bases. CDR1 GTSNPN and CDR2 SVGIG come from the germline V gene (reference sequence). There are 15 residues in the CDR3. J gave up 5 bases and V 1 base, and 8 bases lay outside the gene matches. CDR3 bases: TGTGCCTGGAGTGGGGGACAGGGTTATCCTTATGGCTACACCTTC. Translated, it gives CAWSGGQGYPYGYTF.

The chain employs TRBV9 and TRBJ2-1; 9 bases map to TRBD1. Germline CDR1 is SGDLS and CDR2 is YYNGEE. With V trimmed by 4 bases and J by 8 bases, 13 bases remained unmatched. This CDR3 comprises 16 residues. The CDR3 spells CASSPDGTGISDEQFF. The CDR3 region has the DNA TGTGCCAGCAGCCCCGACGGGACAGGGATTTCGGATGAGCAGTTCTTC.

The gene calls are TRBV19 and TRBJ2-7; D is undetermined. Germline assignment: CDR1 LNHDA and CDR2 SQIVND (reference sequence). This CDR3 spans 13 amino acids. Trimming left V 3 bases short and J 1 base short, with 7 bases between. DNA for the CDR3: TGTGCCAGTAGTATCAAGCCTTCCTACGAGCAGTACTTC. Translation gives CASSIKPSYEQYF.

This clone was recorded a few times. The same CDR3 arises from other DNA sequences in this sample as well. The chain uses TRBV30 and TRBJ1-1; D ambiguous. The CDR3 is 12 residues long. The germline V and J ends were trimmed by 3 bases and 5 bases, with 10 bases remaining between them. Germline V gene data show CDR1 as GTSNPN and CDR2 as SVGIG (reference sequence). In DNA, the CDR3 is TGTGCCTGGAGCCTAGGAGGGACTGAAGCTTTCTTT. This encodes CAWSLGGTEAFF.

The rearrangement links TRBV7-9 to TRBJ2-2; possible D gene TRBD1, 6 bases. V lost 5 bases and J 7 bases, leaving 14 bases between the germline ends. CDR3 length equals 14 residues. Per the germline V gene, CDR1 is SEHNR and CDR2 is FQNEAQ (reference sequence). CDR3 bases: TGTGCCAGCAGCCTTACAGGGCAGGTCGGGGAGCTGTTTTTT. Translation: CASSLTGQVGELFF.

V is TRBV29-1 and J is TRBJ2-7; TRBD2 is a possible D gene (7 bases). Trimming shortened V by 6 bases and J by 5 bases, and 23 bases separated the two germline ends. The CDR3 is 15 amino acids. Germline lookup yields CDR1 SQVTM and CDR2 ANQGSEA. CDR3 loop: CSVHLGGGQLDEQYF. In DNA form, the CDR3 reads TGCAGCGTCCATCTGGGAGGGGGACAACTCGACGAGCAGTACTTC.

The chain has TRBV25-1 and TRBJ2-7; 7 positions match TRBD1. V dropped 3 bases and J dropped 0; count of bases not matched to a gene: 5. CDR1 and CDR2 (germline): MGHDK, SYGVNS. The CDR3 totals 15 residues. CDR3 sequence: CASSEPGTASYEQYF. The CDR3 DNA reads as TGTGCCAGCAGTGAGCCCGGGACAGCCTCCTACGAGCAGTACTTC.

This clone has more than one count but fewer than ten. The chain employs TRBV6-5 and TRBJ1-2; a weak D match, TRBD1 (5 bases). The germline gives CDR1 MNHEY, CDR2 SVGAGI. There are 13 residues in the CDR3. The germline V and J ends were trimmed by 6 bases and 2 bases, with 10 bases remaining between them. DNA for the CDR3: TGTGCCAGCAGCGGGGGACGGAACTATGGCTACACCTTC. Protein sequence: CASSGGRNYGYTF.

This chain connects TRBV4-1 to TRBJ2-7; tentative D call: TRBD1 (6 bases). The CDR3 runs to 14 residues. V was trimmed by 4 bases and J by 2 bases, leaving 12 bases between them. The germline V gene encodes CDR1 MGHRA and CDR2 YSYEKL. CDR3 region: CASSRGGPPYEQYF. CDR3 DNA: TGCGCCAGCAGCCGAGGGGGTCCTCCCTACGAGCAGTACTTC.

This clone was counted between two and nine times. V is TRBV7-9 and J is TRBJ2-7, with TRBD1 identical over 8 bases. The germline CDR1 and CDR2 sequences are SEHNR and FQNEAQ (reference sequence). CDR3 length: 14 residues. Trimming at V came to 5 bases and at J to 4 bases, leaving 7 bases not matched to a gene. This CDR3 reads CASSGGDRFYEQYF. CDR3 sequence (DNA): TGTGCCAGCAGCGGAGGGGACAGGTTTTACGAGCAGTACTTC.

The chain is built from TRBV29-1 and TRBJ2-1; D is possibly TRBD2 (5 bases). The CDR3 has 15 amino acids. V lost 4 bases to trimming and J lost 8 bases, with 21 bases between them. Germline V CDR1 and CDR2: SQVTM, ANQGSEA. The CDR3 DNA reads TGCAGCGTTGGCCTACTAGAGGTGAAGAGGGATGAGCAGTTCTTC. It translates to CSVGLLEVKRDEQFF.

The chain is built from TRBV11-2 and TRBJ2-7; TRBD2 might be the D (5 bases). The ends were cut back, 3 bases at V and 5 bases at J, with 5 bases in the middle. Germline CDR1 and CDR2: SGHAT and FQNNGV. The CDR3 has 11 amino acids. The CDR3 protein is CASSLGDEQYF. Written as DNA, the CDR3 is TGTGCCAGCAGCTTGGGAGACGAGCAGTACTTC.

The chain has TRBV5-1 and TRBJ1-1; unclear D gene. V lost 0 bases and J 3 bases, leaving 9 bases between the germline ends. Per the germline V gene, CDR1 is SGHRS and CDR2 is YFSETQ. The CDR3 is 14 amino acids. The CDR3 DNA reads TGCGCCAGCAGCTTGGTGGTGGGCGACACTGAAGCTTTCTTT. Translation gives CASSLVVGDTEAFF.

This clone was found a few times. The chain is built from TRBV28 and TRBJ1-1, with D uncertain. V was trimmed by 10 bases and J by 5 bases, leaving 14 bases between them. The CDR3 totals 12 residues. In germline, CDR1 is MDHEN, CDR2 SYDVKM. CDR3 coding DNA: TGTGCCACCTCCATGGCGGGGACTGAAGCTTTCTTT. The encoded protein is CATSMAGTEAFF.

The J gene is TRBJ2-5, the V gene TRBV18; unclear D gene. Germline CDR1 and CDR2: KGHSH and LQKENI. The CDR3 consists of 13 residues. V gave up 4 bases and J gave up 5 bases, with 11 bases separating them. CDR3 residues: CASSLRDRETQYF. Written as DNA, the CDR3 is TGTGCCAGCTCACTGCGCGATCGCGAGACCCAGTACTTC.